This T cell receptor (beta chain) was sequenced in a study of monozygotic twins with inflammatory bowel disease. This CDR3 region has 11 residues. Looked up from germline, CDR1 is SGHTA and CDR2 is FQGNSA. TCRdb reprocessed the 5' RACE reads, with one entry per CDR3 protein and no DNA. Its table lists about 380,000 distinct CDR3 sequences. The source material was blood. The rearrangement uses TRBV7-2 and TRBJ1-1. The clonotype comes from a human donor with ulcerative colitis or Crohn's disease, or a healthy co-twin of an affected twin (not recorded which). CDR3: CASSLNTDAFF.